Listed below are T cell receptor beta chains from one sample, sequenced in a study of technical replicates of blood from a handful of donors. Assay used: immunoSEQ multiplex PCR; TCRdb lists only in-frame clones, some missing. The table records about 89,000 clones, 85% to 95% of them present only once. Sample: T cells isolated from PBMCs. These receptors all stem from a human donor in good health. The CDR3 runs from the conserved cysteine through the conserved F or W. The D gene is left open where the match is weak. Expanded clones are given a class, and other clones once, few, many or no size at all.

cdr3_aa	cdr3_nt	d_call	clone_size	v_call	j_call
CASGTESPYGYTF	TGTGCCAGCGGGACAGAAAGCCCCTATGGCTACACCTTC	TRBD1	NA	TRBV9	TRBJ1-2
CSVGDRVAYEQYF	TGCAGCGTTGGGGACAGGGTTGCCTACGAGCAGTACTTC	TRBD1	NA	TRBV29-1	TRBJ2-7
CASSYGGKLFF	TGTGCCAGCAGTTATGGCGGGAAACTGTTTTTT	NA	NA	TRBV6-5	TRBJ1-4
CASRLAGYTDTQYF	TGCGCCAGCAGACTAGCGGGGTACACAGATACGCAGTATTTT	TRBD2	NA	TRBV5-1	TRBJ2-3
CAWSPTTGGGFEKLFF	TGTGCCTGGAGCCCGACGACAGGGGGCGGATTTGAAAAACTGTTTTTT	TRBD1	NA	TRBV30	TRBJ1-4
CAISGLAGGGETQYF	TGTGCCATCAGTGGACTAGCGGGAGGGGGGGAGACCCAGTACTTC	TRBD2	NA	TRBV10-3	TRBJ2-5
CASSTYRKTGAETQYF	TGTGCCAGCAGTACCTACCGTAAGACAGGGGCAGAGACCCAGTACTTC	TRBD1	NA	TRBV28	TRBJ2-5
CATSSSDRGRQTQYF	TGTGCCACCAGCTCCTCCGACAGGGGGCGACAGACCCAGTACTTC	TRBD1	NA	TRBV15	TRBJ2-5
CASSPTVGREQYF	TGCGCCAGCAGCCCAACGGTGGGGCGGGAGCAGTACTTC	NA	NA	TRBV4-1	TRBJ2-7
CASRGLAGSFTGELFF	TGTGCCAGCAGGGGACTAGCGGGAAGTTTCACCGGGGAGCTGTTTTTT	TRBD2	NA	TRBV27	TRBJ2-2
CASSLDDRITDTQYF	TGTGCCAGCAGCTTAGATGACAGGATCACAGATACGCAGTATTTT	NA	NA	TRBV7-6	TRBJ2-3
CASSLPLAGERNEQFF	TGCGCCAGCAGCTTGCCGCTAGCGGGAGAGCGGAATGAGCAGTTCTTC	TRBD2	NA	TRBV5-1	TRBJ2-1
CSADNSPTQYF	TGCAGTGCCGACAACAGCCCTACGCAGTATTTT	NA	NA	TRBV20-1	TRBJ2-3
CASSLGSGRYNEQFF	TGCGCCAGCAGCTTAGGAAGCGGGAGGTACAATGAGCAGTTCTTC	TRBD2	NA	TRBV5-1	TRBJ2-1
CASSTLQGNGYTF	TGCGCCAGCAGCACCTTACAGGGTAATGGCTACACCTTC	NA	NA	TRBV5-1	TRBJ1-2
CATKDRDPDTQYF	TGTGCCACTAAGGACAGGGATCCAGATACGCAGTATTTT	TRBD1	NA	TRBV2	TRBJ2-3
CASNSERASAYGYTF	TGTGCCAGCAACTCTGAGAGGGCCAGCGCCTATGGCTACACCTTC	NA	NA	TRBV2	TRBJ1-2
CASSLRKDSEYTGELFF	TGCGCCAGCAGCCTACGAAAGGACTCCGAATACACCGGGGAGCTGTTTTTT	NA	NA	TRBV5-1	TRBJ2-2
CASRTPQGAGANVLTF	TGTGCCAGCAGGACGCCACAGGGGGCTGGGGCCAACGTCCTGACTTTC	TRBD1	NA	TRBV11-3	TRBJ2-6
CASSQGAGGLGYGYTF	TGTGCCAGCAGCCAGGGTGCAGGGGGCCTGGGCTATGGCTACACCTTC	TRBD1	NA	TRBV11-1	TRBJ1-2
CASSPGEDSLIYNEQFF	TGTGCCAGCAGCCCCGGAGAAGACAGCCTTATCTACAATGAGCAGTTCTTC	NA	NA	TRBV5-6	TRBJ2-1
CASNQQGGTEAFF	TGTGCCAGCAATCAGCAGGGGGGCACTGAAGCTTTCTTT	TRBD1	NA	TRBV6-6	TRBJ1-1
CASEGEWRSGANVLTF	TGTGCCAGTGAGGGCGAGTGGCGGTCTGGGGCCAACGTCCTGACTTTC	NA	NA	TRBV28	TRBJ2-6
CASSLQGAGGYTF	TGTGCCAGCAGTCTACAGGGGGCGGGAGGCTACACCTTC	TRBD1	few	TRBV27	TRBJ1-2
CARSLVRRNPYGYTF	TGTGCCAGAAGCTTGGTTAGGCGGAATCCATATGGCTACACCTTC	NA	NA	TRBV5-3	TRBJ1-2
CASSEYIPTGGYGGYTF	TGTGCCAGCAGTGAATATATCCCGACAGGGGGCTACGGCGGCTACACCTTC	TRBD1	NA	TRBV6-1	TRBJ1-2